Reported below is one T cell receptor beta chain. The data derive from a study of blood T cell repertoires in COVID-19. Study processing details: Cell counts per sample came from amplifying reference gene primers. Measured with immunoSEQ multiplex PCR; TCRdb has only the in-frame clones, and not every one. That table gives V, J and clone size, and the DNA gave D and trimming. Here the sample spans some 200,000 clones, around nine tenths being singletons. V gave up 6 bases and J gave up 7 bases; unmatched junction bases: 15. The germline CDR1 and CDR2 sequences are LNHDA and SQIVND (reference sequence). The CDR3 spans 16 residues.

The source material was peripheral blood. The source is a young man with active or convalescent COVID-19. The chain recombines TRBV19 with TRBJ2-1; 7 bases are a match to TRBD2. DNA for the CDR3: TGTGCCAGTAGCTCTCTTGGGCTAGCGGAGAGTAATGAGCAGTTCTTC. Amino acid sequence: CASSSLGLAESNEQFF.